This T cell receptor beta chain was observed in a study of cytomegalovirus exposure and HLA in healthy donors. Germline-derived CDR1 and CDR2 are SNHLY and FYNNEI. The CDR3 has 13 amino acids. Trimming took 6 bases from V and 6 from J; bases not matched to a gene: 6. Primers for the PCR totalled 60 Vbeta and 13 Jbeta. Sequencing was performed with immunoSEQ multiplex PCR; in TCRdb, only in-frame clones are kept and a portion is missing. The table includes roughly 150,000 clones, about 78% detected once. Study-wide results and caveats: The study listed some 160 cytomegalovirus-associated TCR beta chains.

Concerning this clone itself: Its target is unknown.

Sequencing was done on a sample of PBMCs. The sequence came from a male donor in good health and CMV-seronegative. This chain links TRBV2 with TRBJ1-1; 8 nucleotides line up with TRBD1. CDR3 nucleotides: TGTGCCAGCAGGCAGCGGACAGGGTCTGAAGCTTTCTTT. Translating gives CASRQRTGSEAFF. The full variable domain, in which reference TRBV2 and TRBJ1-1 provide the parts outside the CDR3, is EPEVTQTPSHQVTQMGQEVILRCVPISNHLYFYWYRQILGQKVEFLVSFYNNEISEKSEIFDDQFSVERPDGSNFTLKIRSTKLEDSAMYFCASRQRTGSEAFFGQGTRLTVV.